This T cell receptor beta chain emerged from a study of T-cell reconstitution after alpha-beta-depleted transplantation in children. General study points: Diversity and T-cell counts at one year after transplant derived mostly from new T cells. Several hundred graft clones that had expanded were reportedly the source of alpha-beta T cells about two months after transplant. Day-60 TCRbeta diversity that was high in some patients was derived from surviving recipient T cells and thymic progenitors.

CDR3 length: 12 residues. Germline lookup yields CDR1 SQVTM and CDR2 ANQGSEA. Trimming took 7 bases from V and 0 from J, leaving 7 bases between them. This clonotype came up many times. What it binds is unknown. Preparation of the TCRbeta library used unique molecular identifiers. TCRdb reprocessed the PCR reads with MiXCR, giving one entry per CDR3 protein. The table includes approximately 240,000 distinct CDR3 sequences, around 9.9% detected once. The TCR comes from a child under two years old with acute myeloid leukemia, due to receive a stem cell transplant. Sequenced material: PBMCs, taken before TCRalphabeta/CD19-depleted stem cell transplant. The genes are TRBV29-1 and TRBJ1-3; D is uncertain. The CDR3 coding sequence is TGCAGCGCCAGAAACTCTGGAAACACCATATATTTT. Translation gives CSARNSGNTIYF.